Sequencing of this T cell receptor beta chain was carried out in a study of OX40 agonist ivuxolimab in advanced cancers. The overall study: Dose-escalation patients were diagnosed with hepatocellular carcinoma, melanoma, renal cell cancer or head and neck cancer. The study reported partial responses in three patients: one hepatocellular carcinoma, two cutaneous melanoma. Subjects had a mean age of about 60 years, with a range of 23 to 79; less than 90% were male.

Some clones are missing from TCRdb's copy, which holds only in-frame ones; the method was immunoSEQ multiplex PCR. The sample holds over 60,000 clones, over 75% seen once. CDR1 is SGHTA and CDR2 is FQGNSA in the germline V gene. This CDR3 is built from 13 residues. With respect to this clone: One junction end disagrees with the germline gene, perhaps due to a read error.

The TCR comes from an adult with an advanced solid tumor such as melanoma, head and neck, liver or kidney cancer. This chain connects TRBV7-2 to TRBJ1-4; the match to TRBD1 covers 9 bases. Material: CD4+ or CD8+ T cells sorted from blood, obtained in a trial of the OX40 agonist ivuxolimab. The CDR3 nucleotides are TGTGCCAGCAGCTCGACAGGGGGTATGGAGGTTTATTTT. Translating it yields CASSSTGGMEVYF. Full variable domain (remainder filled in from reference TRBV7-2 and TRBJ1-4): GAGVSQSPSNKVTEKGKDVELRCDPISGHTALYWYRQSLGQGLEFLIYFQGNSAPDKSGLPSDRFSAERTGGSVSTLTIQRTQQEDSAVYLCASSSTGGMEVYFGSGTQLSVL.